Each of the 27 T cell receptor beta chains below was sequenced from the same sample in a study of CD8 T cells in ankylosing spondylitis (dated 2017 in TCRdb). Libraries came from 5' RACE. For sequencing, an Illumina HiSeq 2500 was employed. The public sequencing data were trimmed at Q25 with fastp and processed into clonotypes with MiXCR by TCRdb, which kept only in-frame beta chains. CDR3 protein sequences are deduplicated, and each keeps its most common genes and DNA. This sample holds roughly 140,000 distinct CDR3 sequences; under 45% were observed only once. Of the sample, roughly 15% is held by the ten largest clones. The sequenced sample was synovial fluid, either unsorted or a sorted T cell fraction (not recorded which). These receptors all stem from a male donor with ankylosing spondylitis.

The chain joins TRBV20-1 to TRBJ2-1; 9 bases agree with TRBD2. CDR3 length: 16 residues. With 6 bases clipped from V and 4 bases from J, the junction kept 13 bases outside the gene matches. Germline V lookup: CDR1 DFQATT, CDR2 SNEGSKA (reference sequence). CDR3 sequence: CSAGGVIAGVYNEQFF. In DNA form, the CDR3 reads TGCAGTGCCGGAGGGGTCATAGCGGGGGTATACAATGAGCAGTTCTTC.

This chain connects TRBV28 to TRBJ2-7, with 8 bases fitting TRBD1. Trimming removed 6 bases from V and 2 bases from J; junction bases left unmatched: 6. CDR1 MDHEN and CDR2 SYDVKM come from the germline V gene. The CDR3 extends over 14 amino acids. The CDR3, as DNA: TGTGCCAGCAGACCCTGGACAGGGCCCTACGAGCAGTACTTC. As protein: CASRPWTGPYEQYF.

This clonotype was recorded a few times. The chain combines TRBV12-3 or TRBV12-4 with TRBJ1-5; D uncertain. The CDR3 loop spans 14 amino acids. The V end lost 4 bases, the J end lost 9 bases, and 16 bases lay between the germline ends. DNA for the CDR3: TGTGCCAGCAGTTGGCACAGCTTTGGTCGGCCCCAGCATTTT. This translates into CASSWHSFGRPQHF.

The chain couples TRBV29-1 to TRBJ2-1; 8 bases line up with TRBD2. The CDR3 covers 14 residues. Germline V gives CDR1 SQVTM, CDR2 ANQGSEA. V shed 0 bases and J 10 bases; nucleotides not matched to a gene: 8. The CDR3 loop is CSVEDTGLVYEQFF. Here the CDR3 DNA reads TGCAGCGTTGAAGATACGGGACTAGTGTACGAGCAGTTCTTC.

This clonotype was counted at least ten times. The chain links TRBV27 to TRBJ2-1; a weak D match, TRBD1 (5 bases). Trimming left V 0 bases short and J 4 bases short, with 13 bases between. The CDR3 consists of 16 residues. The germline CDR1 and CDR2 sequences are MNHEY and SMNVEV (reference sequence). The CDR3 nucleotides are TGTGCCAGCAGTTTATCTGCAGGGCCCCTTTACAATGAGCAGTTCTTC. This encodes CASSLSAGPLYNEQFF.

The chain combines TRBV5-4 with TRBJ1-2, with D hard to call. CDR1 and CDR2 (germline): SGHNT, YYREEE (reference sequence). Trimming took 2 bases from V and 4 from J, leaving 12 bases between them. The CDR3 loop spans 14 amino acids. The CDR3 is CASSFYPVPYGYTF. CDR3 DNA: TGTGCCAGCAGCTTTTATCCAGTCCCCTATGGCTACACCTTC.

The chain recombines TRBV27 with TRBJ2-7; D unresolved. The CDR3 runs 13 residues. Per germline, CDR1 MNHEY and CDR2 SMNVEV (reference sequence). Trimming took 8 bases from V and 5 from J, leaving 16 bases between them. As DNA, the CDR3 is TGTGCCAGCGCTTGGAGTGTCCAGAACGAGCAGTACTTC. Its protein is CASAWSVQNEQYF.

In this sample, this clonotype turned up a few times. This chain links TRBV4-1 with TRBJ2-7; D tentatively reads TRBD1 or TRBD2 (5 bases each). Trimming took off 1 base at V and 0 bases at J, with 13 bases between the two ends. The CDR3 runs 16 residues. Germline V gene lookup returns CDR1 MGHRA and CDR2 YSYEKL. The CDR3 nucleotides are TGCGCCAGCAGCCAAGTACCCGGGGCTAGCTCCTACGAGCAGTACTTC. Protein sequence: CASSQVPGASSYEQYF.

This chain connects TRBV6-1 to TRBJ2-3; a possible D gene is TRBD1 (6 bases). Germline V gives CDR1 MNHNS, CDR2 SASEGT. The CDR3 length is 14 residues. V was trimmed by 4 bases and J by 2 bases, leaving 10 bases between them. This CDR3 reads CASSGGQATDTQYF. The CDR3 DNA reads TGTGCCAGCAGTGGGGGACAAGCCACAGATACGCAGTATTTT.

This rearrangement joins TRBV6-5 to TRBJ1-4; TRBD1 matches at 8 bases. CDR3 length: 15 amino acids. Germline CDR1 MNHEY, CDR2 SVGAGI. With V trimmed by 0 bases and J by 6 bases, 3 bases remained unmatched. The CDR3 DNA reads as TGTGCCAGCAGTTACTCGACAGGGGCTTATGAAAAACTGTTTTTT. Translation gives CASSYSTGAYEKLFF.

This clonotype came up a few times. V gene TRBV7-3 combines with J gene TRBJ2-1; TRBD2 matches 8 bases. This CDR3 is built from 15 residues. The germline V gene encodes CDR1 SGHTA and CDR2 FQGTGA. The junction had 8 bases not matched to a gene; V was cut back by 3 bases and J by 7 bases. In DNA form, the CDR3 reads TGTGCCAGCAGCTTCGGGGTAGCGGGAAATAATGAGCAGTTCTTC. Residues: CASSFGVAGNNEQFF.

This clonotype has more than one count but fewer than ten. This chain links TRBV28 with TRBJ2-3; 8 nucleotides line up with TRBD2. The CDR3 runs 13 residues. The V and J ends lost 2 bases and 11 bases, in that order; junction bases with no gene match: 6. The germline gives CDR1 MDHEN, CDR2 SYDVKM. The CDR3 spells CASSLLIAGMQYF. In DNA, the CDR3 is TGTGCCAGCAGTTTACTTATAGCGGGAATGCAGTATTTT.

This clonotype was detected a few times. V usage is TRBV18 and J usage is TRBJ2-3; D is possibly TRBD2 (6 bases). The CDR3 covers 14 residues. The germline V gene has CDR1 KGHSH and CDR2 LQKENI. Trimming took off 6 bases at V and 4 bases at J, with 14 bases between the two ends. DNA for the CDR3: TGTGCCAGCTCCCCCCTGGAGGGGCCAGATACGCAGTATTTT. It is translated as CASSPLEGPDTQYF.

The genes are TRBV24-1 and TRBJ2-5, with a possible D match to TRBD1 (6 bases). Trimming pared 1 base from V and 0 bases from J, leaving 8 bases between. The CDR3 is 15 amino acids. Looked up from germline, CDR1 is KGHDR and CDR2 is SFDVKD. CDR3 in DNA: TGTGCCACCAGTGATTTATCAGGGGACCAAGAGACCCAGTACTTC. It translates to CATSDLSGDQETQYF.

This clonotype was counted between two and nine times. This sequence joins TRBV2 and TRBJ2-1, with D possibly matching TRBD1 (6 bases). CDR3 length equals 15 residues. Trimming removed 5 bases from V and 4 bases from J, with 15 bases in between. Germline values: CDR1 SNHLY, CDR2 FYNNEI. The CDR3 is CASSKTGAWYNEQFF. For the CDR3, the DNA is TGTGCCAGCAGTAAGACAGGTGCATGGTACAATGAGCAGTTCTTC.

This clonotype has at least ten counts. The chain recombines TRBV15 with TRBJ2-4, with TRBD2 identical over 7 bases. Germline lookup yields CDR1 LNHNV and CDR2 YYDKDF (reference sequence). The ends lost 2 bases at V and 2 bases at J; junction bases unmatched: 3. This CDR3 is 15 amino acids long. The CDR3 DNA follows: TGTGCCACCAGCAGACTAGCGGAGACCAAAAACATTCAGTACTTC. This sequence encodes CATSRLAETKNIQYF.

The J gene is TRBJ2-1, the V gene TRBV6-1; 9 nucleotides match TRBD2. The V segment lost 1 base and the J segment 8 bases; nucleotides outside the gene matches: 3. This CDR3 region has 14 residues. Germline loops: CDR1 MNHNS, CDR2 SASEGT. The CDR3 region has the DNA TGTGCCAGCAGTGAAGGTAGCGGGAGTGATGAGCAGTTCTTC. Residues: CASSEGSGSDEQFF.

This clonotype showed up just a few times. This chain uses TRBV9 with TRBJ1-5; D might be TRBD1 (5 bases). This CDR3 is built from 14 residues. V shed 3 bases and J shed 3 bases, with 10 bases lying between them. Per germline, CDR1 SGDLS and CDR2 YYNGEE. In nucleotides, the CDR3 is TGTGCCAGCAGCGCAACAGGTGACAATCAGCCCCAGCATTTT. The encoded protein is CASSATGDNQPQHF.

This clonotype has a handful of counts. The gene calls are TRBV10-2 and TRBJ2-3; D assignment may be TRBD1 or TRBD2 (5 bases each). The germline V gene has CDR1 WSHSY and CDR2 SAAADI. V gave up 3 bases and J gave up 1 base, with 8 bases separating them. This CDR3 contains 14 residues. CDR3 residues: CASSEEGRTDTQYF. The CDR3 bases are TGCGCCAGCAGTGAAGAGGGACGCACAGATACGCAGTATTTT.

The genes are TRBV27 and TRBJ1-1, with no clear D. Germline CDR1 is MNHEY and CDR2 is SMNVEV (reference sequence). The CDR3 has 13 residues. Trimming removed 6 bases at V and 6 bases at J, with 14 bases between. The CDR3 DNA reads TGTGCCAGCAGCCCCCGGGCCCCACCTGAAGCTTTCTTT. This translates into CASSPRAPPEAFF.

The CDR3 DNA follows: TGTGCCAGCAGCTTTCCCGGAAGCACAGATACGCAGTATTTT. It encodes CASSFPGSTDTQYF. The chain is built from TRBV7-8 and TRBJ2-3; the D is unclear. The CDR3 totals 14 residues. From germline, CDR1 is SGHVS and CDR2 FQNEAQ. Trimming removed 3 bases from V and 0 bases from J, with 7 bases in between.

The V gene is TRBV20-1, the J gene TRBJ2-2; 14 nucleotides line up with TRBD2. This CDR3 spans 16 amino acids. Germline assignment: CDR1 DFQATT and CDR2 SNEGSKA (reference sequence). The J segment lost 5 bases and the V segment lost 3 bases, leaving 5 bases of the junction unmatched. The CDR3 DNA is TGCAGTGCTAGCGGACTAGCGGGAGGCGAAACCGGGGAGCTGTTTTTT. Amino acids: CSASGLAGGETGELFF.

The J gene is TRBJ2-2, the V gene TRBV5-1; 10 bases map to TRBD1. Trimming at V came to 4 bases and at J to 4 bases, leaving 10 bases not matched to a gene. This CDR3 has 17 amino acids. CDR1 and CDR2 (germline): SGHRS, YFSETQ. CDR3 nucleotide sequence: TGCGCCAGCAGCCGGCCGGGACAGGGGAATGGCACCGGGGAGCTGTTTTTT. This encodes CASSRPGQGNGTGELFF.

The J gene is TRBJ2-7, the V gene TRBV6-5; 9 bases map to TRBD1. V gave up 4 bases and J gave up 3 bases; unmatched junction bases: 4. Per germline, CDR1 MNHEY and CDR2 SVGAGI. The CDR3 spans 14 residues. CDR3 in amino acids: CASSSTGGNYEQYF. CDR3 DNA: TGTGCCAGCAGTTCGACAGGGGGGAACTACGAGCAGTACTTC.

The chain employs TRBV7-9 and TRBJ1-4; no definite D call. This CDR3 is built from 12 residues. Germline CDR1 SEHNR, CDR2 FQNEAQ (reference sequence). Trimming took 5 bases from V and 8 from J, leaving 9 bases between them. The DNA for the CDR3 is TGTGCCAGCAGCCCATCGGAAGAAAAACTGTTTTTT. Translated, it gives CASSPSEEKLFF.

The genes are TRBV4-1 and TRBJ1-2; D is unclear. V was shortened by 6 bases and J by 5 bases, with 19 bases between the two germline ends. Germline V CDR1 and CDR2: MGHRA, YSYEKL. The CDR3 is made up of 15 amino acids. The CDR3 bases are TGCGCCAGCAGTCCCAACTCTGACCGGGTGTATGGCTACACCTTC. The encoded protein is CASSPNSDRVYGYTF.

V is TRBV6-1 and J is TRBJ2-7, with D tentatively TRBD1 (7 bases). Trimming took 6 bases from V and 3 from J, leaving 15 bases between them. This CDR3 has 14 residues. Looked up from germline, CDR1 is MNHNS and CDR2 is SASEGT. CDR3 protein: CASRRQGGGYEQYF. For the CDR3, the DNA is TGTGCCAGCAGACGACAGGGAGGAGGCTACGAGCAGTACTTC.